This T cell receptor beta chain was sequenced in a study of early T cells in non-severe SARS-CoV-2 infection. Study summary: From unsorted whole blood, bulk RNA was sequenced, and the chains remained unpaired. General study findings and limits: Anti-spike CD8 specificities were favored by VDJdb matching, whose results missed private and CD4 specificities.

Trimming removed 4 bases at V and 0 bases at J, with 7 bases between. The CDR3 extends over 13 amino acids. Germline loops: CDR1 SGDLS, CDR2 YYNGEE. The library protocol tagged individual cDNA molecules with unique molecular identifiers. TCRdb processed the 5' RACE reads anew with MiXCR; each CDR3 protein has one entry. The sample holds roughly 92,000 distinct CDR3 sequences; roughly 12% are singletons and the top ten take nearly 4.5%. About this clonotype itself: Its antigen is currently unknown.

This TCR was recovered from an adult who was a healthcare worker with PCR-confirmed SARS-CoV-2 infection or an uninfected control (not recorded which). The specimen comprised whole blood, sampled at baseline. This chain uses TRBV9 with TRBJ2-5; D assignment may be TRBD1 or TRBD2 (5 bases each). The chain's CDR3 is CASSRGYQETQYF. CDR3 nucleotide sequence: TGTGCCAGCAGCCGGGGCTACCAAGAGACCCAGTACTTC.